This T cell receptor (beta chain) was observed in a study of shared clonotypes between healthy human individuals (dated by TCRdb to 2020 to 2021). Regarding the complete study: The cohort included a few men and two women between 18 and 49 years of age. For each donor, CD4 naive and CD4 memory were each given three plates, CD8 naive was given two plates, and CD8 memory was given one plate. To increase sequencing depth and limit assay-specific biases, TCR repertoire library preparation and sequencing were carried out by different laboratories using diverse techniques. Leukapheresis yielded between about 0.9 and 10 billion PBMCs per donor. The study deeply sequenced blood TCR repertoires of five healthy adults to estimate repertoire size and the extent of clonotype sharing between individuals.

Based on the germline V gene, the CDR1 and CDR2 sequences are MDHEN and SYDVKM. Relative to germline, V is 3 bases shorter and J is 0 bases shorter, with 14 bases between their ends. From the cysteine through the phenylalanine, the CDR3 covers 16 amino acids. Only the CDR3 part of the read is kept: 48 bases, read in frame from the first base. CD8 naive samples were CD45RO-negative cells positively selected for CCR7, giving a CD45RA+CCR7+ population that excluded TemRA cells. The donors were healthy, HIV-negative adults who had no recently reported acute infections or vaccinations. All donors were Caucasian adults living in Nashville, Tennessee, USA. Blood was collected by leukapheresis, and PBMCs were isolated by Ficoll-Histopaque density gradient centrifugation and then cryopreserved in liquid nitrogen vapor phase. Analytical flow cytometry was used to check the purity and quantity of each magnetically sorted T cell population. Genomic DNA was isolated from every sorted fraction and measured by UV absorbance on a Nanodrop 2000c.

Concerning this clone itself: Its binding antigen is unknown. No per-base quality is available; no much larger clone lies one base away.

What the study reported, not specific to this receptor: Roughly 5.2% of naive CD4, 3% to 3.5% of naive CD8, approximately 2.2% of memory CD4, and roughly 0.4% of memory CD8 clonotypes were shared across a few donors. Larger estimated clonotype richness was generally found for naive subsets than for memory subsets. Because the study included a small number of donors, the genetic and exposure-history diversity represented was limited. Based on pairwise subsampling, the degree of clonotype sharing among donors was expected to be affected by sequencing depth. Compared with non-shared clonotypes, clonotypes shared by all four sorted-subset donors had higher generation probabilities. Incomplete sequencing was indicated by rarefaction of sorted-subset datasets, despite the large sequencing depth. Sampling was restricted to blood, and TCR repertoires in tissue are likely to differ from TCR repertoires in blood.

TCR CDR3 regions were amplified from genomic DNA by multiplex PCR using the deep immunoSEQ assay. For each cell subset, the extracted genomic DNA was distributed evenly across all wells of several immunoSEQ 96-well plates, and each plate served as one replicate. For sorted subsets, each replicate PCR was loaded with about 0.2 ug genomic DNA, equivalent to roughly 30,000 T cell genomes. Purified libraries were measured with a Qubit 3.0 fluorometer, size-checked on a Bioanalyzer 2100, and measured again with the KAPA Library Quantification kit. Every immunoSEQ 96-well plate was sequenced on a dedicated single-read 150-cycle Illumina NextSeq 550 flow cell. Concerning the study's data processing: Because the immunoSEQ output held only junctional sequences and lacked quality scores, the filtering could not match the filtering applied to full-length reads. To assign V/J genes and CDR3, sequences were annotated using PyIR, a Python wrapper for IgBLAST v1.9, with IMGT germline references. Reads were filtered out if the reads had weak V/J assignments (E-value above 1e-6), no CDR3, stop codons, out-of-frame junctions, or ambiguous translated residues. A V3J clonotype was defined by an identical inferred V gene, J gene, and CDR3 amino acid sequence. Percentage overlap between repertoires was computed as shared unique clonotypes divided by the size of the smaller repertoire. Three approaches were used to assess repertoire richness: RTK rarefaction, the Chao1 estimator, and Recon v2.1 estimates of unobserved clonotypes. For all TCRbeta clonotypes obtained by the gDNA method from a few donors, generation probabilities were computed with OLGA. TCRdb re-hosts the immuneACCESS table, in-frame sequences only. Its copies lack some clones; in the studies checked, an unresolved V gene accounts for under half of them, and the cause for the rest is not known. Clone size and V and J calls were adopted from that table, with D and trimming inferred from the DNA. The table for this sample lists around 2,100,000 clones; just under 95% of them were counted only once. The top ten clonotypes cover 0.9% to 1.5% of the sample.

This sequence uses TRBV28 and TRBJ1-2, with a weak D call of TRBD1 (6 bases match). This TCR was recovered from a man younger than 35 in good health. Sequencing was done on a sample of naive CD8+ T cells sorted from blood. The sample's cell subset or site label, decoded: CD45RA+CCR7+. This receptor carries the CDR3 CASSFSGQLANYGYTF. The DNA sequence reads TGTGCCAGCAGTTTCTCCGGACAGTTAGCTAACTATGGCTACACCTTC.